The entry below gives a single T cell receptor beta chain sequence along with its context. Its cognate antigen is unknown. This record belongs to a study of T-cell memory formation after mild COVID-19. Study-wide results and caveats: Among CD4+ contracting clones, most were CM and EM, and CD8+ ones EMRA. Cross-reactive memory appears to have joined, as suggested by some responding clones showing up in pre-infection memory.

CDR1 and CDR2 (germline): MDHEN, SYDVKM. Trimming shortened V by 6 bases and J by 9 bases, and 12 bases separated the two germline ends. This CDR3 comprises 12 residues. 5'RACE, which relied on constant-segment primers, yielded TCR alpha and TCR beta cDNA libraries carrying sample barcodes and UMIs. TCRdb recomputed calls from the 5' RACE reads with MiXCR, one row per CDR3 protein. Counted here are a few hundred thousand distinct CDR3 sequences, roughly 20% occurring once; the ten biggest clones make up 7.5% to 9.5%. The chain uses TRBV28 and TRBJ1-5; D is unresolved. The specimen was PBMCs or a T cell subset sorted from them (not recorded which). This TCR was recovered from an adult woman who had mild COVID-19 (a few samples of this study predate the infection). Cell type and time point are not known. CDR3 coding DNA: TGTGCCAGCAGCCCCCCTAGCAGGCCCCAGCATTTT. Amino acid sequence: CASSPPSRPQHF.